Here is one T cell receptor (beta chain) with its context. The antigen remains unidentified. This entry comes from a study of beta chain features in type 1 diabetes. Whole-study context: Healthy donors and patients showed comparable age, gender and cell yields.

As every portion of the isolated RNA was reverse transcribed, the sequencing read expressed TCRB transcripts. The protocol was immunoSEQ multiplex PCR, while the TCRdb copy is restricted to in-frame clones and leaves out a portion. The sample lists hundreds of thousands of clones; around 15% were seen once. The length of the CDR3 is 15 residues. CDR1 and CDR2 (germline): MNHEY, SMNVEV (reference sequence). V was pared by 8 bases and J by 9 bases, with 23 bases between. Study-level results: Across all four CD4+ subsets, people with type 1 diabetes showed modestly shorter TCRB CDR3s. The cDNA sequencing approach could over-represent high-TCR-expressing cells. The influence of HLA type on TCRB rearrangement stayed undetermined.

The chain has TRBV27 and TRBJ2-1, with D perhaps being TRBD1 or TRBD2 (5 bases each). This TCR derives from a man aged 18 to 29 with type 1 diabetes. What was sequenced was naive CD4+ T cells from blood. DNA of the CDR3: TGTGCCAGCCGGAGTACGGGACCAGATTACGGTGAGCAGTTCTTC. Its translation is CASRSTGPDYGEQFF.